This TCR beta chain was obtained from a study of blood T cell repertoires in COVID-19. About the research overall: Some COVID-19 samples were acute and others convalescent; all came from the United States, Italy and Spain. PBMCs, B-cell-depleted T cells, or T cells provided the cDNA or gDNA that made up the material.

Per the original data handling: Estimates of nucleated cell counts were drawn from the amplification of reference gene primers. TCRdb's copy holds only in-frame clones and misses some; the assay was immunoSEQ multiplex PCR. D and trimming come from the DNA, and the V and J calls and clone size come from that table. This repertoire shows roughly 120,000 clones, about 90% found once; its top ten account for 4.6%. The CDR3 runs 15 residues. Trimming took 5 bases from V and 5 from J; bases not matched to a gene: 11. Germline V gene sequence: CDR1 LNHNV, CDR2 YYDKDF (reference sequence). The rearrangement links TRBV15 to TRBJ2-7; TRBD2 matches at 8 bases. Sequencing was performed on peripheral blood. The receptor's source is a woman aged 45-59 years with acute or convalescent COVID-19. CDR3 sequence (DNA): TGTGCCACCAGCCATGATCGGGGGGGAAGGGACGAGCAGTACTTC. Protein: CATSHDRGGRDEQYF.